The 19 T cell receptor beta chains given below trace back to one sample, sequenced in a study of blood T cell repertoires in COVID-19. The repertoire was sequenced with immunoSEQ multiplex PCR; TCRdb's copy has only in-frame clones and lacks some. The sample contains 100,000 to 150,000 clones, roughly 90% of which appear only once. The source material was peripheral blood. These receptor sequences come from a man in his fifties or sixties with COVID-19, enrolled during active disease.

The V call is TRBV19, the J call TRBJ2-7; 13 bases align to TRBD2. CDR1 and CDR2 from the germline V gene are LNHDA and SQIVND (reference sequence). CDR3 length: 16 amino acids. V gave up 6 bases and J gave up 5 bases; unmatched junction bases: 10. In DNA, the CDR3 is TGTGCCAGTAGCCAAGTACTAGCGGGAGGGCCTAACGAGCAGTACTTC. It translates to CASSQVLAGGPNEQYF.

The chain carries TRBV19 and TRBJ2-2; TRBD2 agrees at 10 bases. This CDR3 is built from 14 residues. Germline CDR1 and CDR2: LNHDA and SQIVND (reference sequence). With V trimmed by 6 bases and J by 3 bases, 1 base remained unmatched. CDR3 residues: CASRLAGDTGELFF. CDR3 coding DNA: TGTGCCAGTAGGCTAGCGGGAGACACCGGGGAGCTGTTTTTT.

V gene TRBV11-1 combines with J gene TRBJ2-7; 7 bases are a match to TRBD2. The ends lost 5 bases at V and 2 bases at J; junction bases unmatched: 9. This CDR3 is built from 15 residues. From germline, CDR1 is SGHAT and CDR2 FQDESV (reference sequence). The CDR3 coding sequence is TGTGCCAGCAGCCCGGCCCGACTAGCAGCCTACGAGCAGTACTTC. Translated: CASSPARLAAYEQYF.

The rearrangement joins TRBV4-2 to TRBJ1-4; 8 nucleotides line up with TRBD1. Looked up from germline, CDR1 is LGHNA and CDR2 is YNFKEQ. The CDR3 runs 18 residues. V lost 1 base, J lost 8 bases, and 15 bases stayed unmatched. This CDR3 is CASSQGPKEHRGGEKLFF. CDR3 nucleotides: TGTGCCAGCAGCCAAGGACCAAAGGAGCACAGGGGGGGAGAAAAACTGTTTTTT.

The chain couples TRBV2 to TRBJ1-1; D gene uncertain. Trimming left V 2 bases short and J 2 bases short, with 9 bases between. Germline loops: CDR1 SNHLY, CDR2 FYNNEI. CDR3 length equals 14 residues. DNA for the CDR3: TGTGCCAGCAGTGAACAGACAATTAACACTGAAGCTTTCTTT. Its protein is CASSEQTINTEAFF.

The J gene is TRBJ2-1, the V gene TRBV6-5; TRBD2 matches at 7 bases. V lost 9 bases, J lost 3 bases, and 11 bases stayed unmatched. The CDR3 runs 15 residues. Germline-derived CDR1 and CDR2 are MNHEY and SVGAGI. The CDR3 DNA reads as TGTGCCAGTTCTGCCGCTAGCGGCAACTACAATGAGCAGTTCTTC. The encoded protein is CASSAASGNYNEQFF.

The chain couples TRBV30 to TRBJ2-7; D is uncertain. The CDR3 is 12 amino acids. Germline lookup yields CDR1 GTSNPN and CDR2 SVGIG (reference sequence). V was trimmed by 0 bases and J by 4 bases, leaving 7 bases between them. The CDR3 region has the DNA TGTGCCTGGAGTGTCCTCGCGTACGAGCAGTACTTC. This encodes CAWSVLAYEQYF.

The chain carries TRBV5-4 and TRBJ2-2; TRBD2 aligns across 7 bases. CDR1 is SGHNT and CDR2 is YYREEE in the germline V gene (reference sequence). The V gene end was trimmed by 5 bases and the J gene end by 3 bases; junction bases not matched to a gene: 7. The CDR3 sequence is 15 residues long. In DNA, the CDR3 is TGTGCCAGCAGAAAAGCGGGACGGTACACCGGGGAGCTGTTTTTT. Protein product: CASRKAGRYTGELFF.

This chain connects TRBV2 to TRBJ2-1; D might be TRBD2 (6 bases). CDR1 and CDR2 from the germline V gene are SNHLY and FYNNEI. Trimming cost V 5 bases and J 5 bases, with 16 bases left between them. The CDR3 has 15 amino acids. CDR3 protein: CASSRRGEVDNEQFF. CDR3 bases: TGTGCCAGCAGTAGGCGAGGGGAGGTCGACAATGAGCAGTTCTTC. Full variable domain (outside the CDR3, taken from reference TRBV2 and TRBJ2-1): EPEVTQTPSHQVTQMGQEVILRCVPISNHLYFYWYRQILGQKVEFLVSFYNNEISEKSEIFDDQFSVERPDGSNFTLKIRSTKLEDSAMYFCASSRRGEVDNEQFFGPGTRLTVL.

The chain links TRBV29-1 to TRBJ2-2, with D perhaps matching TRBD2 (5 bases). V was cut by 6 bases and J by 4 bases, with 12 bases left in between. The CDR3 length is 13 residues. Germline V gives CDR1 SQVTM, CDR2 ANQGSEA. CDR3 protein: CSVQTRVTGELFF. The CDR3, as DNA: TGCAGCGTCCAAACGCGGGTCACCGGGGAGCTGTTTTTT.

The chain links TRBV27 to TRBJ2-7; 10 bases fit TRBD1. The junction had 7 bases not matched to a gene; V was cut back by 4 bases and J by 1 base. Per the germline V gene, CDR1 is MNHEY and CDR2 is SMNVEV (reference sequence). The CDR3 consists of 16 residues. The CDR3 is CASSSPGTGVSYEQYF. CDR3 DNA sequence: TGTGCCAGCAGTTCCCCCGGGACAGGGGTTTCCTACGAGCAGTACTTC.

The chain joins TRBV28 to TRBJ2-7; a possible D gene is TRBD2 (6 bases). CDR3 length: 14 amino acids. Germline loops: CDR1 MDHEN, CDR2 SYDVKM. V lost 6 bases and J lost 3, with 15 bases in between. The CDR3 reads CASSPAGLIYEQYF. The CDR3 nucleotides read TGTGCCAGCAGCCCCGCCGGACTAATCTACGAGCAGTACTTC.

The chain uses TRBV11-3 and TRBJ2-2, with 9 bases lining up with TRBD2. V trimming: 3 bases; J trimming: 3 bases; junction bases outside the gene matches: 5. Germline loops: CDR1 SGHNT, CDR2 YENEEA. CDR3 length equals 16 residues. The CDR3 DNA reads as TGTGCCAGCAGCTTTCGGGGACTAGCAGACACCGGGGAGCTGTTTTTT. The encoded protein is CASSFRGLADTGELFF. The full variable domain, in which reference TRBV11-3 and TRBJ2-2 provide the parts outside the CDR3, is EAGVVQSPRYKIIEKKQPVAFWCNPISGHNTLYWYLQNLGQGPELLIRYENEEAVDDSQLPKDRFSAERLKGVDSTLKIQPAELGDSAVYLCASSFRGLADTGELFFGEGSRLTVL.

The V call is TRBV5-4, the J call TRBJ2-3, with 12 bases fitting TRBD2. The germline V gene encodes CDR1 SGHNT and CDR2 YYREEE (reference sequence). CDR3 length: 19 amino acids. With V trimmed by 5 bases and J by 0 bases, 13 bases remained unmatched. CDR3 bases: TGTGCCAGCAGTTCAAAAACGACTAGCGGGAGAGCTAGCACAGATACGCAGTATTTT. Translated, it gives CASSSKTTSGRASTDTQYF.

The V call is TRBV5-4, the J call TRBJ2-3, with 14 bases fitting TRBD2. This CDR3 has 17 amino acids. After removal of 4 bases from V and 4 bases from J, the junction contained 8 bases not matched to a gene. The germline gives CDR1 SGHNT, CDR2 YYREEE (reference sequence). The CDR3 sequence: CASSPGLAGVSADTQYF. The DNA for the CDR3 is TGTGCCAGCAGCCCGGGACTAGCGGGAGTATCGGCAGATACGCAGTATTTT.

The chain carries TRBV9 and TRBJ2-1, with D perhaps TRBD2 (6 bases). Trimming stripped 4 bases from V and 3 bases from J, with 11 bases between. This CDR3 is built from 14 residues. From germline, CDR1 is SGDLS and CDR2 YYNGEE. This chain's CDR3 is CASSTRGIYNEQFF. CDR3 nucleotide sequence: TGTGCCAGCAGCACCCGGGGGATCTACAATGAGCAGTTCTTC.

The rearrangement joins TRBV4-3 to TRBJ2-3; D may be TRBD2 (5 bases). Per germline, CDR1 LGHNA and CDR2 YSLEER. The V end lost 11 bases, the J end lost 0 bases, and 15 bases lay between the germline ends. The CDR3 is 14 amino acids. The CDR3, as DNA: TGCGCCCGGCGCGGGCGGAACAGCACAGATACGCAGTATTTT. Protein: CARRGRNSTDTQYF.

This chain joins TRBV2 and TRBJ1-3; tentatively, D is TRBD1 (5 bases). V lost 7 bases, J lost 0 bases, and 10 bases lay in between. CDR1 is SNHLY, CDR2 FYNNEI, per germline. The CDR3 runs to 14 residues. The CDR3 spells CASTADTSGNTIYF. The CDR3 bases are TGTGCCAGCACTGCGGACACCTCTGGAAACACCATATATTTT.

This rearrangement joins TRBV5-4 to TRBJ1-6, with D perhaps matching TRBD1 (5 bases). With 0 bases removed from V and 3 bases from J, the gap between germline ends came to 7 bases. The CDR3 loop spans 15 amino acids. The germline V gene has CDR1 SGHNT and CDR2 YYREEE (reference sequence). The CDR3 nucleotides read TGTGCCAGCAGCTTGGATCAGGGCTATAATTCACCCCTCCACTTT. This sequence encodes CASSLDQGYNSPLHF.